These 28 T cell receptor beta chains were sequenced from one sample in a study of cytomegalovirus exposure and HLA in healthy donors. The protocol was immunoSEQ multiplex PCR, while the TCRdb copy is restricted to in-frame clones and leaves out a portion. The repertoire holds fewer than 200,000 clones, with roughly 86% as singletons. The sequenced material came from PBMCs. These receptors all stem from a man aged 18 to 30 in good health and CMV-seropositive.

The CDR3 is CASRPLGASEAFF. CDR3 in DNA: TGCGCCAGCAGACCTCTTGGGGCATCTGAAGCTTTCTTT. The V gene is TRBV5-1, the J gene TRBJ1-1, with TRBD1 as a possible D gene (5 bases). The CDR3 is 13 amino acids. The V gene's germline CDR1 is SGHRS and CDR2 YFSETQ. Trimming removed 5 bases from V and 6 bases from J, with 14 bases in between. The entire variable domain, with the rest obtained from reference TRBV5-1 and TRBJ1-1, is as follows: KAGVTQTPRYLIKTRGQQVTLSCSPISGHRSVSWYQQTPGQGLQFLFEYFSETQRNKGNFPGRFSGRQFSNSRSEMNVSTLELGDSALYLCASRPLGASEAFFGQGTRLTVV.

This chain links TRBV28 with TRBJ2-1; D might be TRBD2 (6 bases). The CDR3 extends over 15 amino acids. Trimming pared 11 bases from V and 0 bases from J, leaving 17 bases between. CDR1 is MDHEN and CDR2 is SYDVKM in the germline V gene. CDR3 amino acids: CASSAGGSSYNEQFF. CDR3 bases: TGTGCCTCCAGTGCCGGGGGAAGCTCCTACAATGAGCAGTTCTTC.

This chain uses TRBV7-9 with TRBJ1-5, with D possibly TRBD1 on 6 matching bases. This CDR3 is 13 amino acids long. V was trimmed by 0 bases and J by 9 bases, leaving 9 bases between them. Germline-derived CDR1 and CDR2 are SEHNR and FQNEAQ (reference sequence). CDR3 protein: CASSLATGRPQHF. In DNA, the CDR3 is TGTGCCAGCAGCTTAGCTACAGGGAGGCCCCAGCATTTT.

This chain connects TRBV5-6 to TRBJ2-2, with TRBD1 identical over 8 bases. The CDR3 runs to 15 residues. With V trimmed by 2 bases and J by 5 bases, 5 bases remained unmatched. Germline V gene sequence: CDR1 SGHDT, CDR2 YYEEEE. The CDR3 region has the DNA TGTGCCAGCAGCTTCCCGGGACAGGTAACCGGGGAGCTGTTTTTT. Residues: CASSFPGQVTGELFF.

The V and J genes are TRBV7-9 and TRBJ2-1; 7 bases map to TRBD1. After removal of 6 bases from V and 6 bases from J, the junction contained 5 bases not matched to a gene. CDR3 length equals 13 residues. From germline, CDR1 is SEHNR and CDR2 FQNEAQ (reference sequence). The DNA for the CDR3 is TGTGCCAGCAGTCGGGGACAGTTCAATGAGCAGTTCTTC. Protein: CASSRGQFNEQFF.

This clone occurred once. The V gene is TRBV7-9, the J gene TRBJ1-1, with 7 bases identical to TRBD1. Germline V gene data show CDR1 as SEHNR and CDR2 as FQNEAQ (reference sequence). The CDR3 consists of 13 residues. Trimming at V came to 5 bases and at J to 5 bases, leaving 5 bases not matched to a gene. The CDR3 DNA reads TGTGCCAGCAGCCCCGGGACAGCAACTGAAGCTTTCTTT. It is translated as CASSPGTATEAFF. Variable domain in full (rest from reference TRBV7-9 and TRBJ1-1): DTGVSQNPRHKITKRGQNVTFRCDPISEHNRLYWYRQTLGQGPEFLTYFQNEAQLEKSRLLSDRFSAERPKGSFSTLEIQRTEQGDSAMYLCASSPGTATEAFFGQGTRLTVV.

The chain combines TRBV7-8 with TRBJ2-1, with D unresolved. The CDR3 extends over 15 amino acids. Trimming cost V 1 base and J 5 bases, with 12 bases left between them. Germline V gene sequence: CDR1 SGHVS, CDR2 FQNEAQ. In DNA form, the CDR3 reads TGTGCCAGCAGCTTAGGGGTCAGCCGGGACAATGAGCAGTTCTTC. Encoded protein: CASSLGVSRDNEQFF.

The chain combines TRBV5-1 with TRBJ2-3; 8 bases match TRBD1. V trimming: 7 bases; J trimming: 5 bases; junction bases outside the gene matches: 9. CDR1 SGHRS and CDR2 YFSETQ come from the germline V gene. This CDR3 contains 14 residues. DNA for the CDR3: TGCGCCAGCGCCTCCACAGGGGGTGAAGATACGCAGTATTTT. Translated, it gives CASASTGGEDTQYF. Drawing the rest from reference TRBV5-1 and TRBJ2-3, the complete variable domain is KAGVTQTPRYLIKTRGQQVTLSCSPISGHRSVSWYQQTPGQGLQFLFEYFSETQRNKGNFPGRFSGRQFSNSRSEMNVSTLELGDSALYLCASASTGGEDTQYFGPGTRLTVL.

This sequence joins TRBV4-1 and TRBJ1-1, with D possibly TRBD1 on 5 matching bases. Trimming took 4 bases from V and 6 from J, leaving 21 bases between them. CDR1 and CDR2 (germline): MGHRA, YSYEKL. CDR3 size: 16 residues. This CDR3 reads CASSPQTVRGSAEAFF. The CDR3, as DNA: TGCGCCAGCAGCCCCCAGACGGTTAGGGGTTCCGCTGAAGCTTTCTTT.

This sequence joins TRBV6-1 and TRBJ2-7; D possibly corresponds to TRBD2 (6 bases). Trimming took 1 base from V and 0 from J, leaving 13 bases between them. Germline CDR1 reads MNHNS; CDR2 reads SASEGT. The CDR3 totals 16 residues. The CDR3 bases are TGTGCCAGCAGTGAAGGGGGCGGGAAAAGCTCCTACGAGCAGTACTTC. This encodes CASSEGGGKSSYEQYF.

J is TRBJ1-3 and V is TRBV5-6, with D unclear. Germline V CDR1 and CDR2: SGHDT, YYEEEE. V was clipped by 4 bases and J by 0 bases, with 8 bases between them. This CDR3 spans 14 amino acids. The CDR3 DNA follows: TGTGCCAGCAGCCGTAGGAGCTCTGGAAACACCATATATTTT. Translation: CASSRRSSGNTIYF.

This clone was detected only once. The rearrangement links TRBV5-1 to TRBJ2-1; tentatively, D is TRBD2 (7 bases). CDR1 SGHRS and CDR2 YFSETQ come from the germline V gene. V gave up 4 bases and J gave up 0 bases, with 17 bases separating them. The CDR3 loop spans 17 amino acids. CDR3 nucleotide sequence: TGCGCCAGCAGCCCCACAGGGAGGGCGAGCTCCTACAATGAGCAGTTCTTC. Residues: CASSPTGRASSYNEQFF.

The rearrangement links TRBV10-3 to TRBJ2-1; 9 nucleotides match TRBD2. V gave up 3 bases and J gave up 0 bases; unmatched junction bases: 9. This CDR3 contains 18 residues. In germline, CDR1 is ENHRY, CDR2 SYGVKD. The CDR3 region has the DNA TGTGCCATCAGTGACCCTCTAGCGGGAATTAACTCCTACAATGAGCAGTTCTTC. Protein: CAISDPLAGINSYNEQFF.

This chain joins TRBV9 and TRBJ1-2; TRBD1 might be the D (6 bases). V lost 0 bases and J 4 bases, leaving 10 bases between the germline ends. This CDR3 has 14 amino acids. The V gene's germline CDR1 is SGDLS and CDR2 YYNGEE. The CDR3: CASSVAGEGYGYTF. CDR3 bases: TGTGCCAGCAGCGTAGCAGGGGAAGGCTATGGCTACACCTTC.

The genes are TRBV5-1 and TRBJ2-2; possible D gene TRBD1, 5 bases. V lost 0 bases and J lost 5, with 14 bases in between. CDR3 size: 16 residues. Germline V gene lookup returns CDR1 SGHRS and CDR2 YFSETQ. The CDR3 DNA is TGCGCCAGCAGCTTGGCCTCCCAGGGTAGGACCGGGGAGCTGTTTTTT. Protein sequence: CASSLASQGRTGELFF.

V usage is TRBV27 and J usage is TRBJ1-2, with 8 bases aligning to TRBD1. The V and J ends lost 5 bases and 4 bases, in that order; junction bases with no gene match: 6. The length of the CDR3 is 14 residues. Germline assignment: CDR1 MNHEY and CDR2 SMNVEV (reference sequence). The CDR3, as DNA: TGTGCCAGCAGTCCAATTGACAGGGGCTATGGCTACACCTTC. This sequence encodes CASSPIDRGYGYTF.

The CDR3 protein is CASSWAGQMNTEAFF. As DNA, the CDR3 is TGCGCCAGCAGCTGGGCCGGACAGATGAACACTGAAGCTTTCTTT. The chain combines TRBV5-1 with TRBJ1-1; possibly TRBD1 for D (6 bases). Per germline, CDR1 SGHRS and CDR2 YFSETQ. V was pared by 3 bases and J by 0 bases, with 12 bases between. This CDR3 comprises 15 residues.

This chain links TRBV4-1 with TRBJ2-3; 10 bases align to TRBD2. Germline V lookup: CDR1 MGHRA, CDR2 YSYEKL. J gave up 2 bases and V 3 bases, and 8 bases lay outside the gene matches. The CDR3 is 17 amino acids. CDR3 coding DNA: TGCGCCAGCAGCCAGGATACTAGCGGGAAATACACAGATACGCAGTATTTT. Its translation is CASSQDTSGKYTDTQYF.

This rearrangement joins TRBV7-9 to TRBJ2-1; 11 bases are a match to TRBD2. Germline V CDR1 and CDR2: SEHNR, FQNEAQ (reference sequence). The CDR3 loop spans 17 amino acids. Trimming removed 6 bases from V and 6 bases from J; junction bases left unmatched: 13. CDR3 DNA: TGTGCCAGCAGGGGACTAGCGGACCCGAGCGGGAGCAATGAGCAGTTCTTC. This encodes CASRGLADPSGSNEQFF. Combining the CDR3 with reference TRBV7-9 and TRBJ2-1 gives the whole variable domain DTGVSQNPRHKITKRGQNVTFRCDPISEHNRLYWYRQTLGQGPEFLTYFQNEAQLEKSRLLSDRFSAERPKGSFSTLEIQRTEQGDSAMYLCASRGLADPSGSNEQFFGPGTRLTVL.

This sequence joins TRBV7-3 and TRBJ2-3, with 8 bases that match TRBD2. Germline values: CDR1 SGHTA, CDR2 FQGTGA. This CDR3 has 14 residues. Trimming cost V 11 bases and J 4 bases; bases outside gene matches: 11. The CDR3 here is CASAAGERPDTQYF. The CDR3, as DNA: TGTGCCTCTGCAGCGGGAGAACGCCCAGATACGCAGTATTTT. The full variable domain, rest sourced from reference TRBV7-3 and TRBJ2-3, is GAGVSQTPSNKVTEKGKYVELRCDPISGHTALYWYRQSLGQGPEFLIYFQGTGAADDSGLPNDRFFAVRPEGSVSTLKIQRTERGDSAVYLCASAAGERPDTQYFGPGTRLTVL.

The DNA for the CDR3 is TGTGCCAGCAGCGTAGGGCTCAATGAAAAACTGTTTTTT. It specifies CASSVGLNEKLFF. The chain carries TRBV9 and TRBJ1-4, with D unclear. Germline CDR1 and CDR2: SGDLS and YYNGEE. This CDR3 region has 13 residues. Trimming took off 0 bases at V and 5 bases at J, with 5 bases between the two ends.

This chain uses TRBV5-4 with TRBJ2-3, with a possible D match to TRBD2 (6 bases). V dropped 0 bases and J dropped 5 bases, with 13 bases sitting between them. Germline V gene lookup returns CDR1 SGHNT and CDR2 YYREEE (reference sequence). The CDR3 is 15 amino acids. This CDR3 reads CASSLAGLLIDTQYF. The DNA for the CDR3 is TGTGCCAGCAGCTTGGCGGGACTCCTAATAGATACGCAGTATTTT.

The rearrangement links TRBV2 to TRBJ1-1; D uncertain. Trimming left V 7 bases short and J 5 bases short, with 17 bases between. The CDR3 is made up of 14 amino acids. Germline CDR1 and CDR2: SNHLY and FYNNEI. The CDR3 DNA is TGTGCCAGCATGAGCACGCAGGTTCGGACTGAAGCTTTCTTT. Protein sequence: CASMSTQVRTEAFF.

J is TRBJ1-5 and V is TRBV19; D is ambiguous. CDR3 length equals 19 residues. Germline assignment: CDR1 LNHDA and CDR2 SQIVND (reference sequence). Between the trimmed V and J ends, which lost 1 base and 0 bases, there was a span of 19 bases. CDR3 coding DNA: TGTGCCAGTAGTATAGCCGGCTCCCCGCGGGCTTATAGCAATCAGCCCCAGCATTTT. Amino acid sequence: CASSIAGSPRAYSNQPQHF.

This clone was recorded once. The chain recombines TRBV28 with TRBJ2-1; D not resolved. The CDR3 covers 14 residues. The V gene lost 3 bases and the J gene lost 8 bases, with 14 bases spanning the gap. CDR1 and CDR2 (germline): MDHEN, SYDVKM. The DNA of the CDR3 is TGTGCCAGCAGTTTGGAGCATCAAAGCTATGAGCAGTTCTTC. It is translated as CASSLEHQSYEQFF.

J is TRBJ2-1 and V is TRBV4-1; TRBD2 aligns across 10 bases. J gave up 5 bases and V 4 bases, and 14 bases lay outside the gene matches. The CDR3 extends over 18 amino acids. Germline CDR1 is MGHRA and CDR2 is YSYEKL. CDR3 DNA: TGCGCCAGCAGCCCTCCTAGCGGGAGCCCTCTCACGCACAATGAGCAGTTCTTC. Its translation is CASSPPSGSPLTHNEQFF.

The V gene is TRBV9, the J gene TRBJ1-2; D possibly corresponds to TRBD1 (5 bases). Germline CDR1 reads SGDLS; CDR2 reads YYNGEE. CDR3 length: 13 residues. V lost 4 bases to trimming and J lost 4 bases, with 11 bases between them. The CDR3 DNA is TGTGCCAGCAGCAACCCAGGGTCCTATGGCTACACCTTC. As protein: CASSNPGSYGYTF.

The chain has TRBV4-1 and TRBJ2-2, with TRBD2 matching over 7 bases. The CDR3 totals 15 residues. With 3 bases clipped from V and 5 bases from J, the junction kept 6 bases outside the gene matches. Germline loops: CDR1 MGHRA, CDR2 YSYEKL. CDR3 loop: CASSQTGTTTGELFF. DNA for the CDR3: TGCGCCAGCAGCCAGACGGGGACTACGACCGGGGAGCTGTTTTTT.